This TCR beta chain is drawn from a study of regulatory T cells in long-lasting Graves disease. For this clonotype: As yet, its antigen is unknown.

Specified time point: persistent/refractory GD, antithyroid drugs over 5 years with positive TRAb. Preparation of the TCR library used RNA extracted from PBMCs. Study-wide results and limits: Since the sample size was small, accuracy may have been reduced.

Trimming cost V 6 bases and J 1 base; bases outside gene matches: 9. Looked up from germline, CDR1 is SQVTM and CDR2 is ANQGSEA. CDR3 length equals 14 residues. Building of the TCR beta libraries involved iRepertoire HTBI primers and Arm-PCR of CDR3 regions. TCRdb processed the multiplex PCR reads anew with MiXCR; each CDR3 protein has one entry. Found here are around 460,000 distinct CDR3 sequences, 22% of them singletons; the top ten hold over 10%. The input for sequencing was peripheral blood mononuclear cells (PBMCs), taken when the disease was refractory, from a patient treated with antithyroid drugs. This TCR came from a female donor with Graves disease. The chain is built from TRBV29-1 and TRBJ2-7, with 7 bases that match TRBD1. CDR3 sequence: CSVADRAVSYEQYF. The CDR3 DNA reads as TGCAGCGTGGCAGACAGGGCTGTATCCTACGAGCAGTACTTC.